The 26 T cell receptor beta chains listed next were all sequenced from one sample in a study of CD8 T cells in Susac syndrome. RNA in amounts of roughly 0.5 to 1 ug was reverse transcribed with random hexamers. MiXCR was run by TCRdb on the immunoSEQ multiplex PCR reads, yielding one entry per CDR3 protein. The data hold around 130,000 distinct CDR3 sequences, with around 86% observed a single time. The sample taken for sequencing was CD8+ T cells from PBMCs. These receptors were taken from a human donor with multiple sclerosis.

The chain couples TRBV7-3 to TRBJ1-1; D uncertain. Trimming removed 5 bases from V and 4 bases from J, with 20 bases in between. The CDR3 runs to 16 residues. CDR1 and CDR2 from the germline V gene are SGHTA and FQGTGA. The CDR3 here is CASSPTPLGEGTEAFF. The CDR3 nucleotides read TGTGCCAGCAGCCCAACCCCCCTTGGGGAGGGCACTGAAGCTTTCTTT. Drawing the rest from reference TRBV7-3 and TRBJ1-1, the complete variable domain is GAGVSQTPSNKVTEKGKYVELRCDPISGHTALYWYRQSLGQGPEFLIYFQGTGAADDSGLPNDRFFAVRPEGSVSTLKIQRTERGDSAVYLCASSPTPLGEGTEAFFGQGTRLTVV.

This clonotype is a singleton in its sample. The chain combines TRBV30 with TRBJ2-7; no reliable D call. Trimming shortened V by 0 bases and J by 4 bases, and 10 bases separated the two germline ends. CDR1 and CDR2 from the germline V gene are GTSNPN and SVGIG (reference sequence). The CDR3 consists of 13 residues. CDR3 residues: CAWSVSAPYEQYF. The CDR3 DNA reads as TGTGCCTGGAGTGTATCGGCCCCTTACGAGCAGTACTTC.

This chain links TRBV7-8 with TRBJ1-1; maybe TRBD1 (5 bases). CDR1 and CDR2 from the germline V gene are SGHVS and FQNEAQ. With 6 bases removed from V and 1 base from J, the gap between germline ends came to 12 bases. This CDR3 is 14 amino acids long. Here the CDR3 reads CASSRERGNTEAFF. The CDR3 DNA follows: TGTGCCAGCAGTAGGGAAAGGGGGAACACTGAAGCTTTCTTT. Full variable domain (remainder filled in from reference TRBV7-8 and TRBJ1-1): GAGVSQSPRYKVAKRGQDVALRCDPISGHVSLFWYQQALGQGPEFLTYFQNEAQLDKSGLPSDRFFAERPEGSVSTLKIQRTQQEDSAVYLCASSRERGNTEAFFGQGTRLTVV.

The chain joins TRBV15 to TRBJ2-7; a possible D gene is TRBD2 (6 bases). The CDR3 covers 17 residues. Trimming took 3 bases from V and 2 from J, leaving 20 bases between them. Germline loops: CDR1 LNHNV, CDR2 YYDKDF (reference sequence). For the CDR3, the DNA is TGTGCCACCAGCAGTGGCCTTCGGGGGTTAATCACCTACGAGCAGTACTTC. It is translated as CATSSGLRGLITYEQYF.

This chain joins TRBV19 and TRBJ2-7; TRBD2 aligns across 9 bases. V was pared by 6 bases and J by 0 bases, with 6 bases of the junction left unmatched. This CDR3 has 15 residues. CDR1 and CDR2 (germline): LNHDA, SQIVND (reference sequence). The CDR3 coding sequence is TGTGCCAGTAGCATGAGCGGGGGGTCCTCCTACGAGCAGTACTTC. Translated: CASSMSGGSSYEQYF.

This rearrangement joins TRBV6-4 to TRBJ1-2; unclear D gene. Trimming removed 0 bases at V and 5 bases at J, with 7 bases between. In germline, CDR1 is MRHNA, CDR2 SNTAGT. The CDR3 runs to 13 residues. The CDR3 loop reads CASSDSSEYGYTF. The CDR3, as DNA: TGTGCCAGCAGTGACTCGAGCGAGTATGGCTACACCTTC.

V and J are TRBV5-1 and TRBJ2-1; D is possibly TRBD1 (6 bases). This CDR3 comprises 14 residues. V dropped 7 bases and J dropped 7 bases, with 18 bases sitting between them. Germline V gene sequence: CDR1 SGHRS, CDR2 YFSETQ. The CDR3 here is CASFEQGQINEQFF. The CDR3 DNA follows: TGCGCCAGCTTCGAACAGGGACAAATAAATGAGCAGTTCTTC.

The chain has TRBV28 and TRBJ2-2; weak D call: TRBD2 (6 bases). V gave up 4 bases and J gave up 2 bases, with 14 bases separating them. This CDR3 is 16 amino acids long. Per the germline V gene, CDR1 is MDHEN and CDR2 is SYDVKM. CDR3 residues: CASSSISGLNTGELFF. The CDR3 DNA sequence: TGTGCCAGCAGTTCCATTTCGGGACTCAACACCGGGGAGCTGTTTTTT.

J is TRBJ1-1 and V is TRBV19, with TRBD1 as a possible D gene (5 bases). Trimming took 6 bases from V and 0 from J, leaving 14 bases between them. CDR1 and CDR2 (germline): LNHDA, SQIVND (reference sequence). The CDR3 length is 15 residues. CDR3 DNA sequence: TGTGCCAGTAGCTTTGACAGTCAGATGAACACTGAAGCTTTCTTT. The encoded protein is CASSFDSQMNTEAFF.

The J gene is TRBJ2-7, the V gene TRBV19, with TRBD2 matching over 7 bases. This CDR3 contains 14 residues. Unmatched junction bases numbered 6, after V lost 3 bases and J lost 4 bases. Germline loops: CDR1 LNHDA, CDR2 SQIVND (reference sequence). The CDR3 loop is CASSMEGRGYEQYF. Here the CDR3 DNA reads TGTGCCAGTAGTATGGAGGGGAGGGGATACGAGCAGTACTTC.

The DNA for the CDR3 is TGTGCCAGCAGCTTTGGACAGGGTGAAAACATTCAGTACTTC. Translated: CASSFGQGENIQYF. The gene calls are TRBV5-5 and TRBJ2-4; 8 bases agree with TRBD1. Germline V gene lookup returns CDR1 SGHKS and CDR2 YYEKEE (reference sequence). V shed 2 bases, J shed 5 bases, and the junction held 3 bases outside the gene matches. The CDR3 has 14 residues.

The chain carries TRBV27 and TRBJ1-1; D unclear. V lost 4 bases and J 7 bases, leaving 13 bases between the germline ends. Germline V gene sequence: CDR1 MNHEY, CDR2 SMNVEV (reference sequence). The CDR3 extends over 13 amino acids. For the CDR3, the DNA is TGTGCCAGCAGTTCATACACGGGAGGTGAAGCTTTCTTT. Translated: CASSSYTGGEAFF.

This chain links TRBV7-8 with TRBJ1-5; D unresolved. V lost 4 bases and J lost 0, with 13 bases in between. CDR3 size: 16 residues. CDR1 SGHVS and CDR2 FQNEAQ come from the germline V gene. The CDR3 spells CASSYYGPHSNQPQHF. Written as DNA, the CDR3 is TGTGCCAGCAGCTATTACGGACCCCATAGCAATCAGCCCCAGCATTTT.

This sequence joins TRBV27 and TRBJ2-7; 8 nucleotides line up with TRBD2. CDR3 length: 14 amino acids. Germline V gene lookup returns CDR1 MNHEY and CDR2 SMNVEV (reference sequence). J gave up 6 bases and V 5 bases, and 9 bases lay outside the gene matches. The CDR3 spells CASSPRPGGREQYV. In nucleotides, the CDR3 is TGTGCCAGCAGTCCTCGCCCGGGAGGGCGCGAGCAGTACGTC.

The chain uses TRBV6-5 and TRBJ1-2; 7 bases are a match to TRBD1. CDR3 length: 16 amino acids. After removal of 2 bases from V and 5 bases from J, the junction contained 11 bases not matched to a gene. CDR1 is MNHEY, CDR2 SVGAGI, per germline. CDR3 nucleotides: TGTGCCAGCAGTTACAGTCTCGGGACAGCCTTTTATGGCTACACCTTC. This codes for CASSYSLGTAFYGYTF.

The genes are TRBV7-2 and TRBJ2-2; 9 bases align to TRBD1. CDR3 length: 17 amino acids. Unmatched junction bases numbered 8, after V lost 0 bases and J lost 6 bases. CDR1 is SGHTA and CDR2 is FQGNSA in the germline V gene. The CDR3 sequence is CASSLATGTGSPGELFF. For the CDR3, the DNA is TGTGCCAGCAGCTTAGCCACCGGGACAGGGTCCCCCGGGGAGCTGTTTTTT.

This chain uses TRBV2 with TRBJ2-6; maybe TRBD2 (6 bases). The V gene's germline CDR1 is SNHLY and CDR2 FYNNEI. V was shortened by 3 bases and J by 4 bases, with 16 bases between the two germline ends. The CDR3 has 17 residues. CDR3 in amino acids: CASSEMARAGGANVLTF. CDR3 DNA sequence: TGTGCCAGCAGTGAGATGGCCCGGGCGGGGGGGGCCAACGTCCTGACTTTC.

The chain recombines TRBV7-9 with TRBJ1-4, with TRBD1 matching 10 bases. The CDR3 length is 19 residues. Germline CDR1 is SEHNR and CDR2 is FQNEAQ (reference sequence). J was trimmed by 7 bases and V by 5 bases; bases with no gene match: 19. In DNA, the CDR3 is TGTGCCAGCAGCCTAAATCCGGGACAGGGGACATCGTTTGGTGAAAAACTGTTTTTT. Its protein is CASSLNPGQGTSFGEKLFF.

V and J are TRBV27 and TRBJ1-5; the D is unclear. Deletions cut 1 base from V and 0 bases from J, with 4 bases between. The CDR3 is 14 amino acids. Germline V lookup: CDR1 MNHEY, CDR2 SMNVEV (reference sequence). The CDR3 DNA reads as TGTGCCAGCAGTTTATACAGTAGCAATCAGCCCCAGCATTTT. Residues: CASSLYSSNQPQHF.

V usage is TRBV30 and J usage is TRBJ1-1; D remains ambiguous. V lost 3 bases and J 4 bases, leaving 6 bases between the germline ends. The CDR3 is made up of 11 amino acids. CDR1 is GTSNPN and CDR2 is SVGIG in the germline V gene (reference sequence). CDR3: CAWSIGTEAFF. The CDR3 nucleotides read TGTGCCTGGAGCATTGGCACTGAAGCTTTCTTT.

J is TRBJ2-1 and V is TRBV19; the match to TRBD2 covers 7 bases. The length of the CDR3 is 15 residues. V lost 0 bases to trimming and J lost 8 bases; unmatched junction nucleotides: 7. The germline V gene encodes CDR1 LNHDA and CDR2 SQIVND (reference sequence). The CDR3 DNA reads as TGTGCCAGTAGTATAGATGGGGAGGGAGAGTATGAGCAGTTCTTC. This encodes CASSIDGEGEYEQFF.

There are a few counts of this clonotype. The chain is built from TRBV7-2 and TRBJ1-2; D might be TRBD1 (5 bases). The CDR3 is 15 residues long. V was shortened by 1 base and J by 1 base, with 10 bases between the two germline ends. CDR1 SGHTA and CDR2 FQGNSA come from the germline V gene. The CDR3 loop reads CASSLGWGFNYGYTF. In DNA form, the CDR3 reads TGTGCCAGCAGCTTAGGATGGGGGTTTAACTATGGCTACACCTTC.

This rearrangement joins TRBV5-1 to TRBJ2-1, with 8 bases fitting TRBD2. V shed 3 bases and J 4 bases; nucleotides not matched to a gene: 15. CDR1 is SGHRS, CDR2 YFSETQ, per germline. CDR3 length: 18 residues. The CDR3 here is CASSYLGSGTRTYNEQFF. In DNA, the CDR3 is TGCGCCAGCAGCTATTTGGGTTCCGGGACTAGGACTTACAATGAGCAGTTCTTC.

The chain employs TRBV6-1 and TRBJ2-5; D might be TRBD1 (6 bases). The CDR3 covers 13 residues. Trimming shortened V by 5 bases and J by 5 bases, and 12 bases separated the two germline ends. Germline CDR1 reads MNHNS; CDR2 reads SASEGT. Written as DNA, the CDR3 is TGTGCCAGCAGTCCTACAGGGTGGGAGACCCAGTACTTC. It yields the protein CASSPTGWETQYF.

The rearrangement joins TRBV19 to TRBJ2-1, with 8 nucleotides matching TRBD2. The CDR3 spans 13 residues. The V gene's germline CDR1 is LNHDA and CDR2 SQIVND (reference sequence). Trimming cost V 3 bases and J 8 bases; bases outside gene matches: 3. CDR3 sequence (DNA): TGTGCCAGTAGTATGGACGGGGGGGATGAGCAGTTCTTC. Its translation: CASSMDGGDEQFF.

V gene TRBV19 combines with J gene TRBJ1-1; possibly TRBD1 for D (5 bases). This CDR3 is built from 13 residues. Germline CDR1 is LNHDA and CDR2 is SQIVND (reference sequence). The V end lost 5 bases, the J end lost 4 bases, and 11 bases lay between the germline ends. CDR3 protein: CASSGDGGTEAFF. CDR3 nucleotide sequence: TGTGCCAGTAGTGGGGACGGCGGCACTGAAGCTTTCTTT.